These T cell receptor beta chains were read from a single sample in a study of early T cells in non-severe SARS-CoV-2 infection. Each CDR3 protein is one row after TCRdb ran MiXCR on the 5' RACE reads. The sample has 65,000 to 95,000 distinct CDR3 sequences, roughly 9.4% seen once. The sequenced material came from whole blood. Every receptor here comes from an adult who was a healthcare worker with PCR-confirmed SARS-CoV-2 infection or an uninfected control (not recorded which). CDR3s include the opening cysteine and the closing phenylalanine or tryptophan. D genes are given only for firm matches. Some rows mark clone size as missing; the rest say once, few, many or name a class of expanded clone.

>.|few|TRBV12-3/TRBV12-4|TRBJ2-4
CASSFQDRAKNIQYF
TGTGCCAGCAGTTTTCAGGACAGAGCCAAAAACATTCAGTACTTC
>.|many|TRBV3-1|TRBJ2-3
CASSQIPKDTQYF
TGTGCCAGCAGCCAAATCCCGAAAGATACGCAGTATTTT
>TRBD2|.|TRBV29-1|TRBJ2-4
CSVLAGGNIQYF
TGCAGCGTACTAGCGGGAGGTAACATTCAGTACTTC
>.|few|TRBV5-1|TRBJ1-6
CASSSEGRHNSPLHF
TGCGCCAGCAGCTCCGAGGGGCGACATAATTCACCCCTCCACTTT
>TRBD1|few|TRBV4-1|TRBJ1-1
CASSYDRANTEAFF
TGCGCCAGCAGCTACGACAGGGCGAACACTGAAGCTTTCTTT
>.|many|TRBV7-8|TRBJ1-5
CASSSRRGRPQHF
TGTGCCAGCAGCTCCCGGCGGGGGAGGCCCCAGCATTTT
>TRBD2|few|TRBV10-3|TRBJ2-1
CAIRSGSGNEQFF
TGTGCCATCAGAAGCGGGAGTGGCAATGAGCAGTTCTTC
>.|few|TRBV7-9|TRBJ1-1
CASSLRGPGEAFF
TGTGCCAGCAGCTTAAGAGGTCCGGGTGAAGCTTTCTTT
>.|many|TRBV2|TRBJ1-2
CASTETVSYGYTF
TGTGCCAGCACCGAGACAGTCAGCTATGGCTACACCTTC
>.|many|TRBV20-1|TRBJ2-3
CSARDTQSTDTQYF
TGCAGTGCTAGAGATACCCAAAGCACAGATACGCAGTATTTT
>.|.|TRBV2|TRBJ1-2
CASIGQNMGGYTF
TGTGCCAGCATCGGGCAGAACATGGGTGGCTACACCTTC